This T cell receptor beta chain was captured in a study of blood T cell repertoires in COVID-19. Germline V gives CDR1 SGHNT, CDR2 YYREEE (reference sequence). With 0 bases clipped from V and 6 bases from J, the junction kept 8 bases outside the gene matches. The CDR3 contains 16 residues. Assay: immunoSEQ multiplex PCR; the TCRdb copy retains only in-frame clones and omits some. The repertoire holds around 26,000 clones, with approximately 88% as singletons. The clonotype was recovered from a human donor with active COVID-19. The donor label of this sample is uncertain. Sequencing was done on a sample of peripheral blood. The rearrangement links TRBV5-4 to TRBJ2-7; 11 nucleotides agree with TRBD1. CDR3 region: CASSLGGQGALGEQYF. In nucleotides, the CDR3 is TGTGCCAGCAGCTTGGGTGGACAGGGGGCGTTGGGCGAGCAGTACTTC.